This passage covers 17 T cell receptor beta chains from one sample sequenced in a study of T-cell memory formation after mild COVID-19. TCRdb re-called the 5' RACE reads through MiXCR, storing one row per CDR3 protein. The sample shows around 33,000 distinct CDR3 sequences, around a fifth of them seen only once. The sample taken for sequencing was PBMCs or a T cell subset sorted from them (not recorded which). The receptors come from an adult who had mild COVID-19 (a few samples of this study predate the infection). Cell type and time point are not known.

The sample holds many counts of this clonotype. The V and J genes are TRBV11-2 and TRBJ2-5; 10 bases are a match to TRBD2. The CDR3 runs to 17 residues. Trimming cost V 2 bases and J 2 bases; bases outside gene matches: 8. CDR1 and CDR2 (germline): SGHAT, FQNNGV. The CDR3 loop is CASSLKFGTSEQETQYF. CDR3 DNA sequence: TGTGCCAGCAGCTTAAAATTTGGGACTAGCGAGCAAGAGACCCAGTACTTC.

This clonotype is judged medium-sized. The CDR3 nucleotides are TGTGCCAGCAGCCAAGATAGCTCAGCAGGGCAGGGCATTCAGTACTTC. It encodes CASSQDSSAGQGIQYF. This chain connects TRBV4-2 to TRBJ2-4, with D perhaps matching TRBD1 (5 bases). The CDR3 consists of 16 residues. Between the trimmed V and J ends, which lost 0 bases and 9 bases, there was a span of 18 bases. Germline assignment: CDR1 LGHNA and CDR2 YNFKEQ.

This clonotype was seen repeatedly, ten times or more. This chain connects TRBV6-4 to TRBJ1-3, with D tentatively TRBD1 (6 bases). The V and J ends lost 6 bases and 2 bases respectively, with 14 bases between them. The CDR3 totals 15 residues. The germline CDR1 and CDR2 sequences are MRHNA and SNTAGT. The CDR3, as DNA: TGTGCCAGCAGCCCAGCACAGGGACCTGGAAACACCATATATTTT. This codes for CASSPAQGPGNTIYF.

At least ten counts were recorded for this clonotype. This sequence joins TRBV5-6 and TRBJ2-1; D uncertain. V lost 1 base, J lost 0 bases, and 11 bases lay in between. This CDR3 is built from 16 residues. The germline V gene encodes CDR1 SGHDT and CDR2 YYEEEE. For the CDR3, the DNA is TGTGCCAGCAGCTTGATCAGGTTAAGCTCCTACAATGAGCAGTTCTTC. The encoded protein is CASSLIRLSSYNEQFF.

The sample holds many counts of this clonotype. J is TRBJ1-1 and V is TRBV6-6, with 10 bases lining up with TRBD1. The junction had 13 bases not matched to a gene; V was cut back by 10 bases and J by 5 bases. CDR1 is MNHNY and CDR2 is SVGAGI in the germline V gene (reference sequence). This CDR3 has 15 amino acids. The CDR3 DNA follows: TGTGCCACTACACAGCCGGGACAGGGGACGACTGAAGCTTTCTTT. Translation gives CATTQPGQGTTEAFF.

This clonotype was recorded many times. V gene TRBV30 combines with J gene TRBJ1-1; D is uncertain. The CDR3 loop spans 13 amino acids. Per the germline V gene, CDR1 is GTSNPN and CDR2 is SVGIG (reference sequence). V was pared by 0 bases and J by 1 base, with 6 bases between. In nucleotides, the CDR3 is TGTGCCTGGAGTGTACGCTGGAACACTGAAGCTTTCTTT. Translating it yields CAWSVRWNTEAFF.

The V and J genes are TRBV12-3 or TRBV12-4 and TRBJ1-1, with 8 positions matching TRBD1. This CDR3 comprises 16 residues. V trimming: 3 bases; J trimming: 3 bases; junction bases outside the gene matches: 9. Here the CDR3 DNA reads TGTGCCAGCAGTTTCCCCATGACAGGGGAACACACTGAAGCTTTCTTT. Translation: CASSFPMTGEHTEAFF.

This clonotype was counted at least ten times. The gene calls are TRBV5-1 and TRBJ2-2, with a possible D match to TRBD1 (6 bases). This CDR3 contains 15 residues. The V gene lost 2 bases and the J gene lost 5 bases, with 13 bases spanning the gap. Germline loops: CDR1 SGHRS, CDR2 YFSETQ. CDR3 sequence (DNA): TGCGCCAGCAGCTTTCTACAGGGAACTACCGGGGAGCTGTTTTTT. It encodes CASSFLQGTTGELFF.

This clonotype was recorded at least ten times. J is TRBJ2-1 and V is TRBV10-3; 9 bases align to TRBD2. J was trimmed by 7 bases and V by 4 bases; bases with no gene match: 14. The CDR3 has 17 residues. Germline-derived CDR1 and CDR2 are ENHRY and SYGVKD. CDR3: CAISGDSGSPRPNEQFF. CDR3 nucleotides: TGTGCCATCAGTGGCGATAGCGGGAGCCCCAGGCCTAATGAGCAGTTCTTC.

This clonotype has just a few counts. The V call is TRBV14, the J call TRBJ1-1; unclear D gene. This CDR3 is 17 amino acids long. CDR1 and CDR2 (germline): SGHDN, FVKESK. Trimming removed 0 bases at V and 0 bases at J, with 14 bases between. CDR3 DNA sequence: TGTGCCAGCAGCCAAGACGGCCGACCCCCCCTGAACACTGAAGCTTTCTTT. It specifies CASSQDGRPPLNTEAFF.

The sample holds one count of this clonotype. A read error is likely, as this CDR3 ends without the conserved phenylalanine or tryptophan. The chain combines TRBV20-1 with TRBJ2-1; TRBD2 might be the D (6 bases). From germline, CDR1 is DFQATT and CDR2 SNEGSKA (reference sequence). V lost 0 bases and J lost 4, with 10 bases in between. This CDR3 has 14 amino acids. This CDR3 is CSARDLRGYNEQFL. The CDR3 coding sequence is TGCAGTGCTAGAGATTTGCGGGGATACAATGAGCAGTTCTTA.

In this sample, this clonotype turned up many times. The J gene is TRBJ2-1, the V gene TRBV7-3; 15 nucleotides line up with TRBD2. Germline V lookup: CDR1 SGHTA, CDR2 FQGTGA. The CDR3 length is 14 residues. V dropped 5 bases and J dropped 15; count of bases not matched to a gene: 8. The CDR3 spells CASSNRTSGGAWFF. The CDR3 DNA reads TGTGCCAGCAGCAACCGGACTAGCGGGGGGGCCTGGTTCTTC.

This clonotype was picked up many times. The V gene is TRBV5-1, the J gene TRBJ2-1; 13 bases are shared with TRBD2. Germline V gives CDR1 SGHRS, CDR2 YFSETQ. The CDR3 totals 15 residues. The trim removed 3 bases at V and 4 bases at J, leaving 1 base unmatched. CDR3 sequence reads: CASSSGLAGYNEQFF. The CDR3 DNA is TGCGCCAGCAGCTCGGGACTAGCGGGGTACAATGAGCAGTTCTTC.

Worth noting for this clonotype: This sequence may be a read error, since a much larger clone differs from it by one base. The rearrangement joins TRBV7-2 to TRBJ1-3; no definite D call. CDR1 and CDR2 from the germline V gene are SGHTA and FQGNSA. V lost 7 bases and J lost 0, with 16 bases in between. The CDR3 consists of 16 residues. Written as DNA, the CDR3 is TGTGCCAGCATCTCCCTGGGGAGGGCCTCTGGAAACACCATATATTTT. It is translated as CASISLGRASGNTIYF.

There are many counts of this clonotype. The V and J genes are TRBV5-1 and TRBJ1-3; 8 nucleotides agree with TRBD1. Trimming removed 3 bases from V and 2 bases from J; junction bases left unmatched: 7. CDR3 size: 16 residues. Germline V gene data show CDR1 as SGHRS and CDR2 as YFSETQ. CDR3: CASSSGQGGPGNTIYF. Written as DNA, the CDR3 is TGCGCCAGCAGCTCCGGACAGGGAGGCCCTGGAAACACCATATATTTT.

This clonotype came up many times. This chain connects TRBV15 to TRBJ1-5; 7 nucleotides line up with TRBD1. V dropped 1 base and J dropped 3; count of bases not matched to a gene: 3. Looked up from germline, CDR1 is LNHNV and CDR2 is YYDKDF (reference sequence). The CDR3 length is 15 residues. The CDR3 region has the DNA TGTGCCACCAGCAGAGGGACAGGACTCAATCAGCCCCAGCATTTT. It is translated as CATSRGTGLNQPQHF.

This clonotype was found many times. The chain uses TRBV6-6 and TRBJ2-2, with a weak D call TRBD1 (5 bases). Trimming removed 5 bases at V and 6 bases at J, with 13 bases between. CDR1 is MNHNY, CDR2 SVGAGI, per germline (reference sequence). This CDR3 spans 14 amino acids. The DNA for the CDR3 is TGTGCCAGCAGTAGGACCAGGGATTCCGGGGAGCTGTTTTTT. Translated, it gives CASSRTRDSGELFF.